This T cell receptor beta chain was observed in a study of PD-1 blockade in mismatch repair-deficient tumors. TCRdb's copy holds only in-frame clones and misses some; the assay was immunoSEQ multiplex PCR. The sample records over 15,000 clones, about 80% being singletons. The V gene lost 6 bases and the J gene lost 6 bases, with 9 bases spanning the gap. Germline V CDR1 and CDR2: MNHEY, SMNVEV (reference sequence). CDR3 size: 11 residues. PCR or immunohistochemistry showed mismatch repair deficiency in every enrolled patient. V and J are TRBV27 and TRBJ2-7, with a weak D call TRBD2 (6 bases). Material: PBMCs, obtained 4 weeks after starting pembrolizumab. The sequence was obtained from an adult with mismatch repair-deficient cancer. The CDR3 sequence is CASRGGGEQYF. CDR3 bases: TGTGCCAGCAGGGGGGGAGGCGAGCAGTACTTC.